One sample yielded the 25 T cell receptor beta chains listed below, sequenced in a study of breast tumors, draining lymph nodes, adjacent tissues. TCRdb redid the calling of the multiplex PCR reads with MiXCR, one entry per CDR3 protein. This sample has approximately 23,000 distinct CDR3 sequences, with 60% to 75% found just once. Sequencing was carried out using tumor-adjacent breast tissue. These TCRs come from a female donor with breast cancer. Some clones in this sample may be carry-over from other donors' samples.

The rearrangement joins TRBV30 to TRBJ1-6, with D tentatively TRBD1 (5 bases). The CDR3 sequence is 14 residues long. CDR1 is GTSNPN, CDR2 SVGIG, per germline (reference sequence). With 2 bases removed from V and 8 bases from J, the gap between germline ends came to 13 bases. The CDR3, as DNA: TGTGCCTGGAGTTCCGGGACGAGAGATTCACCCCTCCACTTT. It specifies CAWSSGTRDSPLHF.

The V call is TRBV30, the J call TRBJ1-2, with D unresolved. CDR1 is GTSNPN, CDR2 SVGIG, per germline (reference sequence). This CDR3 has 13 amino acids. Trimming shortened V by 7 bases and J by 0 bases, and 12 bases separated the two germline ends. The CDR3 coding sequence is TGTGCCTTTTACAACTCTCCTAACTATGGCTACACCTTC. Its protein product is CAFYNSPNYGYTF.

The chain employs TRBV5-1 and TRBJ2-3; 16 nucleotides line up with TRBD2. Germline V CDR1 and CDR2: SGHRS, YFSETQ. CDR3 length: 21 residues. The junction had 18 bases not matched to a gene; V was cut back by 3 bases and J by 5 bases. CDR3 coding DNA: TGCGCCAGCAGCTGGGGGGGGATCGGGACTAGCGGGAGGGCCGTTCAAGATACGCAGTATTTT. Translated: CASSWGGIGTSGRAVQDTQYF.

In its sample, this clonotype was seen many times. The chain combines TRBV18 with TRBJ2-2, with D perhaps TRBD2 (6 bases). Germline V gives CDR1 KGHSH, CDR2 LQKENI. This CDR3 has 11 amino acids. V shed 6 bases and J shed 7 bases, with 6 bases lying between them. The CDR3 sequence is CASSGGGELFF. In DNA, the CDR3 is TGTGCCAGCTCGGGAGGCGGGGAGCTGTTTTTT.

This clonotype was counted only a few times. CDR3 coding DNA: TGTGCCGGTAGCCGGGAAGCGGAGACCCAGTACTTC. Amino acid sequence: CAGSREAETQYF. This chain links TRBV6-1 with TRBJ2-5; weak D call: TRBD2 (5 bases). Trimming took off 11 bases at V and 5 bases at J, with 15 bases between the two ends. The length of the CDR3 is 12 residues. Germline CDR1 MNHNS, CDR2 SASEGT.

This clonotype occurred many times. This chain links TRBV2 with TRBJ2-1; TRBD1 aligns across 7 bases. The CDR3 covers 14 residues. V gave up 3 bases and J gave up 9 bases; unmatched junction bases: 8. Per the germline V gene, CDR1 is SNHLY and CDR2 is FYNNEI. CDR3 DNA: TGTGCCAGCAGTGAGACAGGGTCGTCCGGTGAGCAGTTCTTC. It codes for CASSETGSSGEQFF.

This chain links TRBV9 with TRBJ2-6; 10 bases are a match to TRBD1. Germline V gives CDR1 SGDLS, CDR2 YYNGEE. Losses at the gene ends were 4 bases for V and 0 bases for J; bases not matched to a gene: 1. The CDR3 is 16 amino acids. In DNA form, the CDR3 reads TGTGCCAGCAGCCGGACAGGGGGCTCTGGGGCCAACGTCCTGACTTTC. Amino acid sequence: CASSRTGGSGANVLTF.

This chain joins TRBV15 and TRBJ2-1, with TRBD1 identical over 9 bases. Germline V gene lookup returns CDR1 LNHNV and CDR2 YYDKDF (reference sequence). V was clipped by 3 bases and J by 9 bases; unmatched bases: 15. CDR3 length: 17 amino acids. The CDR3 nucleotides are TGTGCCACCAGCAGGCTCTTTTCCCCGGGACAGGGTAGTGAGCAGTTCTTC. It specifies CATSRLFSPGQGSEQFF.

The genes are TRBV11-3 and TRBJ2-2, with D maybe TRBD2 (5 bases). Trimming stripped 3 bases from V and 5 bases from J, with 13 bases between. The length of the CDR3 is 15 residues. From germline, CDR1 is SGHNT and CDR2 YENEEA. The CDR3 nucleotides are TGTGCCAGCAGCTTGTCGGGGTTGGATACCGGGGAGCTGTTTTTT. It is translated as CASSLSGLDTGELFF.

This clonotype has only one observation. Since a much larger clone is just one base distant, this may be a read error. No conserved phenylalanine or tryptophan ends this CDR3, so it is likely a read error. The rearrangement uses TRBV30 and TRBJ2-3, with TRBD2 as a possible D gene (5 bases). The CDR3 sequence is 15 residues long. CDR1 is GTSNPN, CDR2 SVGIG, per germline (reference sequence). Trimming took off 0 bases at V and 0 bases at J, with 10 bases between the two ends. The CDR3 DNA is TGTGCCTGGAGTGTACTAGGCGGGAGCACAGATACGCAGTATCTT. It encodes CAWSVLGGSTDTQYL.

CDR3 nucleotide sequence: TGTGCCTGGAGTATCGAGTGGGAGCAGTACTTC. Its translation is CAWSIEWEQYF. This chain links TRBV30 with TRBJ2-7; unclear D gene. Germline V lookup: CDR1 GTSNPN, CDR2 SVGIG (reference sequence). The V and J ends lost 2 bases and 7 bases respectively, with 9 bases between them. This CDR3 is built from 11 residues.

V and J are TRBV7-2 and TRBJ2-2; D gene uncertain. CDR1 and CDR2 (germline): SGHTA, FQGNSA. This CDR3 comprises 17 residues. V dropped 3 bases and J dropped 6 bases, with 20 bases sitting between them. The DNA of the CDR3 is TGTGCCAGCAGCTTTAGTAGGGATTATGTTTTTTCCGGGGAGCTGTTTTTT. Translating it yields CASSFSRDYVFSGELFF. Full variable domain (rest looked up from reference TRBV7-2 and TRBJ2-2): GAGVSQSPSNKVTEKGKDVELRCDPISGHTALYWYRQSLGQGLEFLIYFQGNSAPDKSGLPSDRFSAERTGGSVSTLTIQRTQQEDSAVYLCASSFSRDYVFSGELFFGEGSRLTVL.

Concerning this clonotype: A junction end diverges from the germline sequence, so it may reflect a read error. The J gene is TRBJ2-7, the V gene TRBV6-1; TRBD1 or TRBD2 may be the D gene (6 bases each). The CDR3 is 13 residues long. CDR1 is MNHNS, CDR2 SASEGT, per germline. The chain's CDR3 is CASSSHLGGEQHF. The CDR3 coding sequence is TGTGCCAGCAGTTCACACCTCGGGGGCGAGCAGCACTTC.

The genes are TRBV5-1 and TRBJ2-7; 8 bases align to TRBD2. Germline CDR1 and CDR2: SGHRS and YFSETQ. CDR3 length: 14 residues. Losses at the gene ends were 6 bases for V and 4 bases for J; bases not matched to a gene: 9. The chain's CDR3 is CASTSGGARYEQYF. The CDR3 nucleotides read TGCGCCAGCACCTCGGGAGGGGCGAGGTACGAGCAGTACTTC.

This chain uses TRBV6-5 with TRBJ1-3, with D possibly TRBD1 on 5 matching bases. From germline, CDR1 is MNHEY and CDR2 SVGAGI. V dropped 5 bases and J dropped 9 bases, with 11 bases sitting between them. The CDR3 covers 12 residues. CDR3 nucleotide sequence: TGTGCCAGCAGTACTCCGGGGGGCACCATATATTTT. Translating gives CASSTPGGTIYF.

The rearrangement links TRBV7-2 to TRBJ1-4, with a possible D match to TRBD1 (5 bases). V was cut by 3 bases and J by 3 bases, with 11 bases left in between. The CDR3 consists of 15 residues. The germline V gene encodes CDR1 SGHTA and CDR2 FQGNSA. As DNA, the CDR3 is TGTGCCAGCAGCTTCGACAGAACTGCTAATGAAAAACTGTTTTTT. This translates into CASSFDRTANEKLFF. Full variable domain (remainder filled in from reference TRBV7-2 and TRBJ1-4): GAGVSQSPSNKVTEKGKDVELRCDPISGHTALYWYRQSLGQGLEFLIYFQGNSAPDKSGLPSDRFSAERTGGSVSTLTIQRTQQEDSAVYLCASSFDRTANEKLFFGSGTQLSVL.

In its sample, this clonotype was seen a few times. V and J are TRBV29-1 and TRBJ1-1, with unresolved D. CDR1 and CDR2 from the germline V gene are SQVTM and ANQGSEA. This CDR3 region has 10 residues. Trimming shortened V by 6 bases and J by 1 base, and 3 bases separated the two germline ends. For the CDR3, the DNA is TGCAGCGTGGCGAACACTGAAGCTTTCTTT. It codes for CSVANTEAFF.

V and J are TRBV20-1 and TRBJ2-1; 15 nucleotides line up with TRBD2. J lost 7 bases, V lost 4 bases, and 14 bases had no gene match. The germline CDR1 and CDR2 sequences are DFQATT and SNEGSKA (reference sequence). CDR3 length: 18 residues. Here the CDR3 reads CSAIAGGTSGRPINEQFF. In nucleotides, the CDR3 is TGCAGTGCTATAGCGGGCGGGACTAGCGGGAGGCCAATAAATGAGCAGTTCTTC.

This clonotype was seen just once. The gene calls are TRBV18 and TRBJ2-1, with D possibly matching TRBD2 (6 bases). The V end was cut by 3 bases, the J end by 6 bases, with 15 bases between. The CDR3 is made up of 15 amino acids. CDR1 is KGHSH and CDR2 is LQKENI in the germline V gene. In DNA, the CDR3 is TGTGCCAGCTCACCTCTGGGGGGTGAGGGCAATGAGCAGTTCTTC. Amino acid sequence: CASSPLGGEGNEQFF.

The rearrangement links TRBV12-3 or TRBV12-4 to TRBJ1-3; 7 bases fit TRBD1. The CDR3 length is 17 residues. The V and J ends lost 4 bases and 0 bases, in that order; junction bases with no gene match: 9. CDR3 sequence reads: CASSWTGGWGSGNTIYF. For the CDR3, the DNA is TGTGCCAGCAGTTGGACAGGCGGTTGGGGCTCTGGAAACACCATATATTTT.

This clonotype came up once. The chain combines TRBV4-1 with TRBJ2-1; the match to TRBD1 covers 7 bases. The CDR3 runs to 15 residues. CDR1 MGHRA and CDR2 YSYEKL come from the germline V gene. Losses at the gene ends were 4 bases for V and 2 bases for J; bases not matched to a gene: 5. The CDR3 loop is CASSLEGATYNEQFF. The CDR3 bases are TGCGCCAGCAGCCTAGAGGGGGCGACCTACAATGAGCAGTTCTTC.

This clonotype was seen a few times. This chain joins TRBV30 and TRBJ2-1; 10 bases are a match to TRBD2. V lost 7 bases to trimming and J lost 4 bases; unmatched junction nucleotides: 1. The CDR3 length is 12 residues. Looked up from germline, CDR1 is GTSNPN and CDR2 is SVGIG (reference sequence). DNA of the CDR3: TGTGCCTCTAGCGGGAGATACAATGAGCAGTTCTTC. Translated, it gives CASSGRYNEQFF.

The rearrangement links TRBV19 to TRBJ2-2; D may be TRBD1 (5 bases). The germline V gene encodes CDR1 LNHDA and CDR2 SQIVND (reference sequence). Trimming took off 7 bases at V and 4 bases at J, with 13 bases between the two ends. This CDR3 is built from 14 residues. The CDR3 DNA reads TGTGCCAGTACCACAGGTGGTAGCACCGGGGAGCTGTTTTTT. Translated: CASTTGGSTGELFF.

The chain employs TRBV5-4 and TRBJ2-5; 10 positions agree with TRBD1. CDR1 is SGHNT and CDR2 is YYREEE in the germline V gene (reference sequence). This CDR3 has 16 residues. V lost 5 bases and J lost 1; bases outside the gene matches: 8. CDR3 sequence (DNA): TGTGCCAGCAGTCCGCCCGGGACAGGGGCCCAAGAGACCCAGTACTTC. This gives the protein CASSPPGTGAQETQYF. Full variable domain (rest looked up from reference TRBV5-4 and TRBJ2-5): ETGVTQSPTHLIKTRGQQVTLRCSSQSGHNTVSWYQQALGQGPQFIFQYYREEENGRGNFPPRFSGLQFPNYSSELNVNALELDDSALYLCASSPPGTGAQETQYFGPGTRLLVL.

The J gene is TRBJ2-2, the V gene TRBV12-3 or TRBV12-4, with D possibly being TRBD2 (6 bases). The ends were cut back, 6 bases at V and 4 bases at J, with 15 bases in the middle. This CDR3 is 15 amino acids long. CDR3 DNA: TGTGCCAGCAGGCTCCTAGTGGGGGGCACCGGGGAGCTGTTTTTT. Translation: CASRLLVGGTGELFF.